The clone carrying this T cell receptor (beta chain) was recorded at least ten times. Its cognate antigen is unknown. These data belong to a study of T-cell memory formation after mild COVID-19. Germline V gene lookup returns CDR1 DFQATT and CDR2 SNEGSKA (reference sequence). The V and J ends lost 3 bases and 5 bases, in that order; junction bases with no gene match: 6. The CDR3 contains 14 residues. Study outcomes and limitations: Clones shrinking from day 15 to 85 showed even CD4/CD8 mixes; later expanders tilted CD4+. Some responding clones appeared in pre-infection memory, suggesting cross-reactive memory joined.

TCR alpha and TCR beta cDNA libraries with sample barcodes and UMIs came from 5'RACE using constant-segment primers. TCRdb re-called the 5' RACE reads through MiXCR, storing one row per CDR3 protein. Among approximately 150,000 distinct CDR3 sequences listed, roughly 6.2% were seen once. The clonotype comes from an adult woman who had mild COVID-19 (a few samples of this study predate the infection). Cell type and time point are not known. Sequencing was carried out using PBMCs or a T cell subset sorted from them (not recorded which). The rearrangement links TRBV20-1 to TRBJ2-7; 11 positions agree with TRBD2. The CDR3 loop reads CSASGRGLADEQYF. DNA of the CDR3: TGCAGTGCTAGCGGCCGGGGACTAGCGGACGAGCAGTACTTC.